The present T cell receptor beta chain was sequenced within a study of tumor-infiltrating lymphocytes in primary liver carcinoma. Overall study: Tumors were stage T1-T3 N0M0, roughly 4.2 to 11 cm across. Yields of productive TCRbeta reads ranged from roughly 3.65 to 7.13 million per sample and were similar across tissue types.

Broader study findings: Against blood, tumors held a significantly higher top-250-clone fraction (p = 0.039).

The investigators made TCR beta cDNA from approximately 510 ng total RNA, using a constant-region primer. For TCR beta, libraries were produced by three nested multiplex PCR rounds using slightly modified ARM-PCR. TRBV1-TRBV30 forward primers and a C-beta reverse primer were used in the first two PCR rounds, which each ran for nine to ten cycles. TCRdb passed the multiplex PCR reads through MiXCR, listing each CDR3 protein once. The sample shows 180,000 or so distinct CDR3 sequences, over 50% of them seen only once. Remarks on this clonotype: Its antigen remains unknown.

The CDR3 covers 14 residues. Trimming left V 6 bases short and J 7 bases short, with 18 bases between. CDR1 and CDR2 (germline): SQVTM, ANQGSEA. Unsorted whole blood yielded blood RNA, and germline DNA was extracted as well. The specimen sequenced was peripheral blood. The TCR comes from a man aged 35-49 years with primary liver carcinoma and hepatitis B virus infection. The chain combines TRBV29-1 with TRBJ2-2, with D perhaps TRBD1 or TRBD2 (5 bases each). The CDR3 bases are TGCAGCGTGCCTACGGGGCGGAAGGACGGGGAGCTGTTTTTT. Residues: CSVPTGRKDGELFF.